This T cell receptor beta chain was recorded in a study of cytomegalovirus exposure and HLA in healthy donors. The PCR used 60 Vbeta and 13 Jbeta primers. Profiled with immunoSEQ multiplex PCR; TCRdb holds only in-frame clones, not every one. The sample has fewer than 200,000 clones, around 86% seen once. V was trimmed by 5 bases and J by 5 bases, leaving 6 bases between them. From germline, CDR1 is MNHEY and CDR2 SVGAGI. The CDR3 length is 11 residues. The receptor comes from a male donor in good health and CMV-seronegative. The chain carries TRBV6-5 and TRBJ1-1; the D is unclear. Sequenced material: PBMCs. As DNA, the CDR3 is TGTGCCAGCAGTACGAGAACTGAAGCTTTCTTT. Its protein is CASSTRTEAFF.